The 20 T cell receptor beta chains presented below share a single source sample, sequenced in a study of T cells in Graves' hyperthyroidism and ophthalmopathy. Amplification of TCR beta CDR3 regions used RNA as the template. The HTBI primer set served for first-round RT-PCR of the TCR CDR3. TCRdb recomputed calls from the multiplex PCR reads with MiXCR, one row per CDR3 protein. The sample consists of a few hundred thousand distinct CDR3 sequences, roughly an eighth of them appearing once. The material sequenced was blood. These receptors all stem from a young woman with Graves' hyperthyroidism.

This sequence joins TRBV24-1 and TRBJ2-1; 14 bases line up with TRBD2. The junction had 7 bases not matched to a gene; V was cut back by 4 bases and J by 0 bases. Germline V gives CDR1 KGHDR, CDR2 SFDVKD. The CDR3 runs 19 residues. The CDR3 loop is CATSDPSGTSGSSYNEQFF. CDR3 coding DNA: TGTGCCACCAGTGACCCCAGCGGGACTAGCGGGAGCTCCTACAATGAGCAGTTCTTC.

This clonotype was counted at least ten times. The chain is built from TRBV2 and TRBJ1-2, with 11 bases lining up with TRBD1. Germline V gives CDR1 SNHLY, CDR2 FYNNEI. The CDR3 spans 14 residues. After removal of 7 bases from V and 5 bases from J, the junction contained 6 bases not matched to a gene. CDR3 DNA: TGTGCCAGCACCCGGACAGGGGGCGGGTATGGCTACACCTTC. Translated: CASTRTGGGYGYTF.

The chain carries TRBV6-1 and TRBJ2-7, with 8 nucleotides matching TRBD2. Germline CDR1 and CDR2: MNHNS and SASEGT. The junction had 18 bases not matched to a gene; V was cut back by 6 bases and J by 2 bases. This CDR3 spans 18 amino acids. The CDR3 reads CASSLGGVGSGPTYEQYF. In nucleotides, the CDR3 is TGTGCCAGCAGCCTCGGGGGGGTCGGGAGCGGGCCCACCTACGAGCAGTACTTC.

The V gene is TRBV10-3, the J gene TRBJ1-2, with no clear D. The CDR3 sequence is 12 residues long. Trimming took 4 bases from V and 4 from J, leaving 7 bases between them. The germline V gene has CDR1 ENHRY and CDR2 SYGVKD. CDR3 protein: CAISVASYGYTF. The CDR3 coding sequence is TGTGCCATCAGTGTTGCAAGCTATGGCTACACCTTC.

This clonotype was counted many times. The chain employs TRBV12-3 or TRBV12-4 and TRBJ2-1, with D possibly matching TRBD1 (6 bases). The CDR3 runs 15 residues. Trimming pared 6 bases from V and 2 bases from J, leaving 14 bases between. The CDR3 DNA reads TGTGCCAGCAGCAACGCCGGGACACCCTACAATGAGCAGTTCTTC. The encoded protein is CASSNAGTPYNEQFF.

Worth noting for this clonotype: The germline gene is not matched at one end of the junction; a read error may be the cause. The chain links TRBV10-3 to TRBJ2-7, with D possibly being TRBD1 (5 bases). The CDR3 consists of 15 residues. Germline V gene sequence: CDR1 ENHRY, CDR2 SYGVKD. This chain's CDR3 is CAISDYRILSHEQYF. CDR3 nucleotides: TGTGCCATCAGTGACTACAGGATACTCTCCCACGAGCAGTACTTC.

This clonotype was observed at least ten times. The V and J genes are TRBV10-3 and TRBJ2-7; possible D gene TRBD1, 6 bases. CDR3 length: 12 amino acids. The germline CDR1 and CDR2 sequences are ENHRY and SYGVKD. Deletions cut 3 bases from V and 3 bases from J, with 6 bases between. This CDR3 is CAISEGGYEQYV. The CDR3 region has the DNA TGTGCCATCAGTGAAGGGGGCTACGAGCAGTACGTC.

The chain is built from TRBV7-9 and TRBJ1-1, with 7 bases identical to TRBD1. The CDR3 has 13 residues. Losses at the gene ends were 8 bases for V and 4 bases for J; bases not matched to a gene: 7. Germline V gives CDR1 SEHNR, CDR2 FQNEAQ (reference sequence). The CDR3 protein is CASGLPGGTEAFF. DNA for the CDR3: TGTGCCAGCGGCCTTCCAGGGGGCACTGAAGCTTTCTTT.

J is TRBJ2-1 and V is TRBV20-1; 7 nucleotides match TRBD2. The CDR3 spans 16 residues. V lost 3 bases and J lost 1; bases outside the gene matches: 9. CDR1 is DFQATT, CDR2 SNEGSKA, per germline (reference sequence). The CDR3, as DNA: TGCAGTGCTAGCTCCTTACTGGGGGGGTCCTACAATGAGCAGTTCTTC. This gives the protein CSASSLLGGSYNEQFF.

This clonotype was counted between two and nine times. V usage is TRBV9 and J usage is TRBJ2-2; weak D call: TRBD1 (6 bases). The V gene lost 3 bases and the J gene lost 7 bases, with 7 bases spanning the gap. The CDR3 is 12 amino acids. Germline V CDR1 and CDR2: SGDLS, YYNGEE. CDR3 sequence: CASSAGVGELFF. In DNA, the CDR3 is TGTGCCAGCAGCGCAGGGGTCGGGGAGCTGTTTTTT.

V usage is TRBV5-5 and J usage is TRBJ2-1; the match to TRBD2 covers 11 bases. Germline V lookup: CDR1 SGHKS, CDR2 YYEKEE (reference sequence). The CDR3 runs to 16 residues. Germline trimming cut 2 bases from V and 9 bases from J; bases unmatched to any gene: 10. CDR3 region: CASSFGLAGPEAEQFF. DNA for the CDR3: TGTGCCAGCAGCTTCGGACTAGCGGGCCCGGAGGCTGAGCAGTTCTTC.

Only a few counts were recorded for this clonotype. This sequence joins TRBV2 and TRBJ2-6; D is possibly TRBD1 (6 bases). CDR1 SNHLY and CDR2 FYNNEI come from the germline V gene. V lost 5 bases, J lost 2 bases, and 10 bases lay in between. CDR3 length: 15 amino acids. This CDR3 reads CASSTGSAGANVLTF. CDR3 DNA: TGTGCCAGCAGTACAGGGTCGGCTGGGGCCAACGTCCTGACTTTC. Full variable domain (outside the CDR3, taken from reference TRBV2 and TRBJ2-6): EPEVTQTPSHQVTQMGQEVILRCVPISNHLYFYWYRQILGQKVEFLVSFYNNEISEKSEIFDDQFSVERPDGSNFTLKIRSTKLEDSAMYFCASSTGSAGANVLTFGAGSRLTVL.

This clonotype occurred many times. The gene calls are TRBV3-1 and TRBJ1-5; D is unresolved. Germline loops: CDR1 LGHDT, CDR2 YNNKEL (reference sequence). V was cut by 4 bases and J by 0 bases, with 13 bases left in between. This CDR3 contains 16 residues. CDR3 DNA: TGTGCCAGCAGCCGAGACGGACCGACTAGCAATCAGCCCCAGCATTTT. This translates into CASSRDGPTSNQPQHF.

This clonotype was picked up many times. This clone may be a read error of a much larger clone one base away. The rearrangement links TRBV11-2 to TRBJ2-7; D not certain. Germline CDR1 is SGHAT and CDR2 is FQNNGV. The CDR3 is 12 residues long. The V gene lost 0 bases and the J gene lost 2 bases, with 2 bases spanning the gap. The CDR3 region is CASSLDPYEQYF. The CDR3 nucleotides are TGTGCCAGCAGCTTAGACCCCTACGAGCAGTACTTC.

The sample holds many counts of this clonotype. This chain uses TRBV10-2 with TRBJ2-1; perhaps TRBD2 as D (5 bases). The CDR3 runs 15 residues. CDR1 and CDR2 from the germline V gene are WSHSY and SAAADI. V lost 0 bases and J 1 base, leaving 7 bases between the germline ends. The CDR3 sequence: CASSESWRSYNEQFF. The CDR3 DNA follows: TGCGCCAGCAGTGAGTCCTGGAGGTCCTACAATGAGCAGTTCTTC.

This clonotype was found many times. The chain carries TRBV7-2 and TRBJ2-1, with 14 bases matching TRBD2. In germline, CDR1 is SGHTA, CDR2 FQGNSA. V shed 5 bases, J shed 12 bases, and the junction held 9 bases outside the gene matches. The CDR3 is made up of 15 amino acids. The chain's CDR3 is CASSPGTSGRVGQFF. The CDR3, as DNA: TGTGCCAGCAGCCCCGGGACTAGCGGGAGAGTGGGGCAGTTCTTC.

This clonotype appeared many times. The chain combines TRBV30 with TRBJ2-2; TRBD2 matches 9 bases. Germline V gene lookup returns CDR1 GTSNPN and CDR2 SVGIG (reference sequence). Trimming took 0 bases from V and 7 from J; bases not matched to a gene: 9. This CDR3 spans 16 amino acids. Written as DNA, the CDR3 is TGTGCCTGGAGTGTCCATAGCGGGAGAGTCGGCGGGGAGCTGTTTTTT. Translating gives CAWSVHSGRVGGELFF.

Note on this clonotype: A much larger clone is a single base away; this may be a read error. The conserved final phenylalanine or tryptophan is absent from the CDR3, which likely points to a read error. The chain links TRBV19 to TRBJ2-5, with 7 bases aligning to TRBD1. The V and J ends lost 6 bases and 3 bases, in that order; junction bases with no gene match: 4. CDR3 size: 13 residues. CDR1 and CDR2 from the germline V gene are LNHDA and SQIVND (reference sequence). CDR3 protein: CASSMTGKETQYV. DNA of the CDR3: TGTGCCAGTAGCATGACAGGGAAAGAGACCCAGTACGTC.

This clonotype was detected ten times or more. This CDR3 reads CASSLGQGDGETQYF. The CDR3 coding sequence is TGTGCCAGCAGCTTGGGACAGGGGGATGGGGAGACCCAGTACTTC. The chain combines TRBV5-8 with TRBJ2-5, with 9 bases lining up with TRBD1. CDR3 size: 15 residues. Germline V lookup: CDR1 SGHTS, CDR2 YDEGEE. V lost 0 bases and J lost 5; bases outside the gene matches: 5.

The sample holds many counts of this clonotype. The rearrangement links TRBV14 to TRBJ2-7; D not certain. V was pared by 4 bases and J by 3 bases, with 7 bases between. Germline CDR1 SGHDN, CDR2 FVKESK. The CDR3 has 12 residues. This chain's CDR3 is CASSRSGYEQYV. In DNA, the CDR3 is TGTGCCAGCAGCCGGAGTGGCTACGAGCAGTACGTC.